The sequence of this T cell receptor beta chain was determined in a study of cytomegalovirus exposure and HLA in healthy donors. Study outcomes and limitations: Researchers had no immune exposure information except CMV serostatus available.

Primers included in the PCR were 60 Vbeta and 13 Jbeta primers. Produced via immunoSEQ multiplex PCR; TCRdb's table is partial and in-frame only. The sample has 150,000 or so clones; approximately 80% are singletons. The V gene end was trimmed by 5 bases and the J gene end by 7 bases; junction bases not matched to a gene: 8. The CDR3 is 14 amino acids. Germline CDR1 is SEHNR and CDR2 is FQNEAQ (reference sequence). While unrecorded immune exposures were likely, the donors were nominally healthy when sampled. A word on this clone: The antigen remains unidentified.

The sequencing input was PBMCs. The source of this sequence is a middle-aged woman in good health and CMV-seronegative. The genes are TRBV7-9 and TRBJ1-2; TRBD1 matches 9 bases. CDR3 in amino acids: CASSPGQGTSGYTF. For the CDR3, the DNA is TGTGCCAGCAGCCCGGGACAGGGAACTAGTGGCTACACCTTC.